These 27 T cell receptor beta chains share one sample of origin, sequenced in a study of T cell responses to AZD1222 COVID-19 vaccine. Produced via immunoSEQ multiplex PCR; TCRdb's table is partial and in-frame only. Among around 120,000 clones listed, roughly 89% were seen once. The sequenced sample was peripheral blood, obtained on day 0 of MenACWY control vaccination. These receptors were collected from an adult in good health.

This rearrangement joins TRBV4-2 to TRBJ1-2; tentative D call: TRBD1 (5 bases). The germline V and J ends were trimmed by 0 bases and 3 bases, with 8 bases remaining between them. Per the germline V gene, CDR1 is LGHNA and CDR2 is YNFKEQ. This CDR3 is 14 amino acids long. CDR3 DNA sequence: TGTGCCAGCAGCCAAGACGGGGGAGACTATGGCTACACCTTC. Its translation is CASSQDGGDYGYTF.

The chain employs TRBV19 and TRBJ2-7; D is possibly TRBD1 (6 bases). The CDR3 runs 13 residues. CDR1 is LNHDA, CDR2 SQIVND, per germline (reference sequence). Trimming removed 6 bases at V and 2 bases at J, with 11 bases between. CDR3 bases: TGTGCCAGTAGAGACAGGAGAACCTACGAGCAGTACTTC. It encodes CASRDRRTYEQYF.

In this sample, this clone turned up a few times. V and J are TRBV10-2 and TRBJ1-1; D ambiguous. CDR3 size: 15 residues. Trimming shortened V by 2 bases and J by 5 bases, and 15 bases separated the two germline ends. The germline gives CDR1 WSHSY, CDR2 SAAADI. The CDR3 region has the DNA TGCGCCAGCAGTGAGGTCCTTAGGGCGCATACTGAAGCTTTCTTT. Its protein is CASSEVLRAHTEAFF.

The genes are TRBV7-9 and TRBJ2-1; 11 bases match TRBD2. The CDR3 runs 16 residues. Germline values: CDR1 SEHNR, CDR2 FQNEAQ (reference sequence). V was pared by 4 bases and J by 7 bases, with 9 bases of the junction left unmatched. The CDR3 DNA reads as TGTGCCAGCAGCTCTTATACTAGCGGGAGTCGGAATGAGCAGTTCTTC. It codes for CASSSYTSGSRNEQFF.

This clone was counted between two and nine times. The chain uses TRBV2 and TRBJ2-1; D gene uncertain. Germline V CDR1 and CDR2: SNHLY, FYNNEI. V was pared by 2 bases and J by 7 bases, with 12 bases between. The CDR3 has 14 residues. DNA of the CDR3: TGTGCCAGCAGTGAATGGGGTTCGGTGAATGAGCAGTTCTTC. It codes for CASSEWGSVNEQFF.

In DNA, the CDR3 is TGTGCCAGCAGTGTAATACCGGACAGGGGGGCGAGGTCTGGCTACACCTTC. Residues: CASSVIPDRGARSGYTF. The chain uses TRBV27 and TRBJ1-2; TRBD1 matches 10 bases. The length of the CDR3 is 17 residues. V gave up 5 bases and J gave up 7 bases; unmatched junction bases: 16. The V gene's germline CDR1 is MNHEY and CDR2 SMNVEV (reference sequence).

The rearrangement joins TRBV6-5 to TRBJ1-2; D ambiguous. Germline V gene data show CDR1 as MNHEY and CDR2 as SVGAGI. The ends were cut back, 0 bases at V and 2 bases at J, with 4 bases in the middle. The CDR3 sequence is 13 residues long. In DNA form, the CDR3 reads TGTGCCAGCAGTTACTCGCACAACTATGGCTACACCTTC. Translated, it gives CASSYSHNYGYTF.

The rearrangement links TRBV9 to TRBJ1-2, with unresolved D. The CDR3 has 16 residues. V lost 4 bases and J 11 bases, leaving 27 bases between the germline ends. CDR1 is SGDLS, CDR2 YYNGEE, per germline. CDR3 DNA sequence: TGTGCCAGCAGCACCGTCGACGGGCCGCTTAGCCAAGTGTACACCTTC. Its translation is CASSTVDGPLSQVYTF.

Only one count was recorded for this clone. V is TRBV2 and J is TRBJ2-7; TRBD1 aligns across 11 bases. Germline-derived CDR1 and CDR2 are SNHLY and FYNNEI. V was pared by 4 bases and J by 4 bases, with 6 bases of the junction left unmatched. This CDR3 is built from 15 residues. In DNA, the CDR3 is TGTGCCAGCAGTGCTGTCGGACAGGGGGCTTACGAGCAGTACTTC. It yields the protein CASSAVGQGAYEQYF. The complete variable domain, with remaining parts taken from reference TRBV2 and TRBJ2-7, reads EPEVTQTPSHQVTQMGQEVILRCVPISNHLYFYWYRQILGQKVEFLVSFYNNEISEKSEIFDDQFSVERPDGSNFTLKIRSTKLEDSAMYFCASSAVGQGAYEQYFGPGTRLTVT.

The CDR3 sequence is CAIKGGGISYEQYF. For the CDR3, the DNA is TGTGCCATAAAGGGGGGCGGGATAAGTTACGAGCAGTACTTC. The chain is built from TRBV10-3 and TRBJ2-7, with D perhaps being TRBD1 or TRBD2 (6 bases each). Germline V CDR1 and CDR2: ENHRY, SYGVKD. V lost 9 bases to trimming and J lost 4 bases, with 19 bases between them. The CDR3 extends over 14 amino acids.

This sequence joins TRBV11-2 and TRBJ2-1, with 11 bases fitting TRBD2. The junction had 8 bases not matched to a gene; V was cut back by 4 bases and J by 9 bases. The CDR3 spans 15 residues. Germline CDR1 reads SGHAT; CDR2 reads FQNNGV. This chain's CDR3 is CASSSGTSGSREQFF. In DNA form, the CDR3 reads TGTGCCAGCAGCTCCGGGACTAGCGGTTCCCGTGAGCAGTTCTTC.

The rearrangement links TRBV30 to TRBJ2-7; TRBD1 agrees at 7 bases. With V trimmed by 2 bases and J by 2 bases, 0 bases remained unmatched. Germline CDR1 GTSNPN, CDR2 SVGIG (reference sequence). The CDR3 contains 12 residues. The CDR3 coding sequence is TGTGCCTGGAGTCAGGGGGCCTACGAGCAGTACTTC. Protein: CAWSQGAYEQYF.

DNA of the CDR3: TGTGCCAGCAGCTTAGTGGCTGGACTAGCGGGAACAGATACGCAGTATTTT. Translation gives CASSLVAGLAGTDTQYF. This chain joins TRBV7-2 and TRBJ2-3, with 12 positions matching TRBD2. The CDR3 covers 17 residues. The J segment lost 3 bases and the V segment lost 1 base, leaving 5 bases of the junction unmatched. Per the germline V gene, CDR1 is SGHTA and CDR2 is FQGNSA.

The chain has TRBV7-2 and TRBJ2-5; perhaps D is TRBD1 or TRBD2 (7 bases each). Germline V lookup: CDR1 SGHTA, CDR2 FQGNSA. There are 14 residues in the CDR3. V lost 5 bases, J lost 5 bases, and 15 bases lay in between. The CDR3 reads CASSQGGSRETQYF. The DNA of the CDR3 is TGTGCCAGCAGCCAGGGGGGGAGTCGGGAGACCCAGTACTTC.

The chain is built from TRBV20-1 and TRBJ1-5; TRBD1 is a possible D gene (5 bases). The V gene's germline CDR1 is DFQATT and CDR2 SNEGSKA (reference sequence). V lost 3 bases, J lost 0 bases, and 21 bases lay in between. CDR3 size: 18 residues. The CDR3 here is CSASNLLLGTISNQPQHF. The CDR3 nucleotides are TGCAGTGCTAGTAATTTATTGTTGGGGACGATTAGCAATCAGCCCCAGCATTTT.

The gene calls are TRBV12-3 or TRBV12-4 and TRBJ2-3; no clear D. The CDR3 is 13 residues long. The V gene lost 3 bases and the J gene lost 9 bases, with 13 bases spanning the gap. The CDR3 bases are TGTGCCAGCAGTTTTGGTACCCTGGGGACGCAGTATTTT. Encoded protein: CASSFGTLGTQYF.

J is TRBJ1-4 and V is TRBV20-1; D might be TRBD1 (6 bases). The CDR3 consists of 17 residues. V was shortened by 3 bases and J by 0 bases, with 17 bases between the two germline ends. In germline, CDR1 is DFQATT, CDR2 SNEGSKA (reference sequence). CDR3 sequence (DNA): TGCAGTGCTAGTCCACTGTCAGGGGCTGCAACTAATGAAAAACTGTTTTTT. Translating gives CSASPLSGAATNEKLFF.

This chain uses TRBV7-9 with TRBJ1-2, with D unresolved. From germline, CDR1 is SEHNR and CDR2 FQNEAQ (reference sequence). V dropped 1 base and J dropped 5 bases, with 8 bases sitting between them. CDR3 size: 13 residues. CDR3 residues: CASSLGGSYGYTF. The CDR3 nucleotides are TGTGCCAGCAGCTTAGGGGGATCATATGGCTACACCTTC.

The chain employs TRBV27 and TRBJ1-6, with D possibly being TRBD1 (6 bases). The V end was cut by 6 bases, the J end by 3 bases, with 12 bases between. The CDR3 runs to 15 residues. The germline CDR1 and CDR2 sequences are MNHEY and SMNVEV (reference sequence). In DNA form, the CDR3 reads TGTGCCAGCAGCCTCCGGGACAACTATAATTCACCCCTCCACTTT. Amino acids: CASSLRDNYNSPLHF.

This clone has just a few counts. The chain couples TRBV19 to TRBJ1-2; 11 bases fit TRBD1. J was trimmed by 2 bases and V by 4 bases; bases with no gene match: 15. Germline assignment: CDR1 LNHDA and CDR2 SQIVND (reference sequence). The CDR3 runs 19 residues. CDR3 DNA sequence: TGTGCCAGTAGTACCACCCTCGGGACAGGGGGTGTGAGGAACTATGGCTACACCTTC. Encoded protein: CASSTTLGTGGVRNYGYTF.

The chain carries TRBV11-3 and TRBJ2-1; D may be TRBD1 or TRBD2 (6 bases each). This CDR3 comprises 15 residues. CDR1 is SGHNT and CDR2 is YENEEA in the germline V gene. V was cut by 2 bases and J by 8 bases, with 16 bases left in between. This CDR3 reads CASSLRGHGGYEQFF. In nucleotides, the CDR3 is TGTGCCAGCAGCTTAAGGGGCCACGGGGGCTATGAGCAGTTCTTC.

This sequence joins TRBV9 and TRBJ2-7; D uncertain. Germline lookup yields CDR1 SGDLS and CDR2 YYNGEE. Trimming left V 0 bases short and J 7 bases short, with 17 bases between. The CDR3 consists of 15 residues. The CDR3 reads CASSVAPGVPNEQYF. The CDR3 DNA sequence: TGTGCCAGCAGCGTAGCTCCCGGAGTTCCGAATGAGCAGTACTTC.

The CDR3 protein is CASSYSSGGQPQHF. CDR3 sequence (DNA): TGTGCCAGCAGTTACTCGTCCGGAGGACAGCCCCAGCATTTT. The chain carries TRBV6-7 and TRBJ1-5; unclear D gene. TRBV6-7 is an open reading frame whose function is uncertain. V gave up 0 bases and J gave up 7 bases, with 10 bases separating them. The CDR3 has 14 residues.

A word on this clone: Other DNA sequences of this sample code for an identical CDR3. The rearrangement links TRBV12-3 or TRBV12-4 to TRBJ1-3; D remains ambiguous. V was pared by 3 bases and J by 4 bases, with 4 bases between. CDR3 length equals 12 residues. CDR3 loop: CASSFGGNTIYF. The CDR3, as DNA: TGTGCCAGCAGTTTTGGGGGAAACACCATATATTTT.

J is TRBJ2-3 and V is TRBV9, with 9 bases aligning to TRBD2. Trimming at V came to 3 bases and at J to 3 bases, leaving 5 bases not matched to a gene. Germline lookup yields CDR1 SGDLS and CDR2 YYNGEE. CDR3 length equals 15 residues. CDR3 sequence: CASSARGRATDTQYF. CDR3 nucleotides: TGTGCCAGCAGCGCCCGCGGGAGGGCAACAGATACGCAGTATTTT.

The V and J genes are TRBV28 and TRBJ2-2, with 8 bases that match TRBD2. This CDR3 is built from 16 residues. In germline, CDR1 is MDHEN, CDR2 SYDVKM. With V trimmed by 3 bases and J by 5 bases, 8 bases remained unmatched. The CDR3 DNA is TGTGCCAGCAGTTTGGGGGTAGCGGGAATAACCGGGGAGCTGTTTTTT. Its translation: CASSLGVAGITGELFF.

The chain links TRBV7-6 to TRBJ1-3; 7 bases align to TRBD1. The CDR3 covers 15 residues. From germline, CDR1 is SGHVS and CDR2 FNYEAQ. V was pared by 5 bases and J by 4 bases, with 8 bases of the junction left unmatched. CDR3 loop: CASSVDREPGNTIYF. CDR3 sequence (DNA): TGTGCCAGCAGCGTTGACAGGGAGCCAGGAAACACCATATATTTT.